The clone carrying this T cell receptor (beta chain) was recorded a few times. The antigen is not known. Trimming took off 7 bases at V and 1 base at J, with 14 bases between the two ends. CDR1 is MNHNY and CDR2 is SVGAGI in the germline V gene (reference sequence). The CDR3 covers 15 residues. This specimen belongs to a study of shared clonotypes between healthy human individuals. Produced via immunoSEQ multiplex PCR; TCRdb's table is partial and in-frame only. Among under 1,100,000 clones listed, about 74% were seen once. Overall study findings and caveats: Rarefaction showed that sequencing of sorted subsets was incomplete (despite large depth).

Sequencing was carried out using memory CD4+ T cells sorted from blood. Subset reported: CD45RA-negative fraction. The clonotype originates from a man between 18 and 35 years old in good health. The genes are TRBV6-6 and TRBJ1-5; D remains ambiguous. The CDR3 here is CASTPSQYSNQPQHF. Written as DNA, the CDR3 is TGTGCCAGCACCCCGTCACAATACAGCAATCAGCCCCAGCATTTT.